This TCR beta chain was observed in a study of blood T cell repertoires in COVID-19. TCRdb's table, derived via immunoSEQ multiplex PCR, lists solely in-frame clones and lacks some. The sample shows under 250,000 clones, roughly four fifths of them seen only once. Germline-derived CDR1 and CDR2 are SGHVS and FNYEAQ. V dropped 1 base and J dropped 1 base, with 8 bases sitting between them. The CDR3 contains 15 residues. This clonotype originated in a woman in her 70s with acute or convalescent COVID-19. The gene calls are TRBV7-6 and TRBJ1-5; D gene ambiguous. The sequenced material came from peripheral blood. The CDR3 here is CASSLGRGSNQPQHF. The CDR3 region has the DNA TGTGCCAGCAGCTTAGGGCGGGGAAGCAATCAGCCCCAGCATTTT.